The rows below give T cell receptor beta chains drawn from one sample of a study of blood T cell repertoires in COVID-19. Generated by immunoSEQ multiplex PCR, the TCRdb table keeps only in-frame clones and is missing some. The data contain about 120,000 clones, 85% to 90% of them seen just once; the ten biggest clones take up 3% to 5%. The sample comprised peripheral blood. These receptor sequences come from a man aged 55-75 years with acute or convalescent COVID-19. CDR3s include the opening cysteine and the closing phenylalanine or tryptophan. The D gene is left open where the match is weak. Size is omitted from some rows. Given values are once, few, many or a class for expanded clones.

size: .; D: TRBD1; V: TRBV6-2/TRBV6-3; J: TRBJ1-2; CDR3: CASSYPRQGFGYGYTF; DNA: TGTGCCAGCAGTTACCCCAGACAGGGTTTCGGCTATGGCTACACCTTC
size: few; D: .; V: TRBV7-7; J: TRBJ1-2; CDR3: CASSLSKREAYGYTF; DNA: TGTGCTAGCAGCTTATCCAAACGGGAAGCTTATGGCTACACCTTC
size: once; D: .; V: TRBV2; J: TRBJ1-2; CDR3: CASSEGRDYGYTF; DNA: TGTGCCAGCAGTGAAGGGCGGGACTATGGCTACACCTTC
size: once; D: .; V: TRBV29-1; J: TRBJ1-1; CDR3: CSVVGAHGAEAFF; DNA: TGCAGCGTTGTGGGGGCGCATGGAGCTGAAGCTTTCTTT
size: .; D: .; V: TRBV7-9; J: TRBJ1-5; CDR3: CASSLAGDNQPQHF; DNA: TGTGCCAGCAGCTTAGCAGGGGACAATCAGCCCCAGCATTTT
size: .; D: TRBD2; V: TRBV4-2; J: TRBJ2-3; CDR3: CASSLSGRGGTDTQYF; DNA: TGTGCCAGCAGCCTCTCCGGGCGGGGGGGCACAGATACGCAGTATTTT
size: .; D: .; V: TRBV6-5; J: TRBJ1-3; CDR3: CASSQGLAGNTIYF; DNA: TGTGCCAGCAGTCAGGGGCTAGCTGGAAACACCATATATTTT
size: .; D: .; V: TRBV7-2; J: TRBJ2-5; CDR3: CASGSGVAIQETQYF; DNA: TGTGCCAGCGGCTCGGGGGTAGCGATACAAGAGACCCAGTACTTC
size: once; D: TRBD1; V: TRBV28; J: TRBJ2-1; CDR3: CASSPGGEWNEQFF; DNA: TGTGCCAGCAGCCCAGGGGGCGAGTGGAATGAGCAGTTCTTC
size: .; D: .; V: TRBV11-3; J: TRBJ1-4; CDR3: CASTPSAGGNEKLFF; DNA: TGTGCCAGCACCCCCTCCGCCGGGGGTAATGAAAAACTGTTTTTT
size: .; D: .; V: TRBV2; J: TRBJ2-3; CDR3: CASRQDTDTQYF; DNA: TGTGCCAGCAGGCAGGACACAGATACGCAGTATTTT
size: .; D: .; V: TRBV11-2; J: TRBJ2-7; CDR3: CASSLGRGMYEQYF; DNA: TGTGCCAGCAGCTTAGGGCGCGGGATGTACGAGCAGTACTTC
size: .; D: .; V: TRBV7-9; J: TRBJ1-1; CDR3: CASSLVQGFTEAFF; DNA: TGTGCCAGCAGCTTAGTGCAGGGCTTCACTGAAGCTTTCTTT
size: .; D: TRBD2; V: TRBV29-1; J: TRBJ2-1; CDR3: CSVRREGDEQFF; DNA: TGCAGCGTTCGACGGGAGGGCGATGAGCAGTTCTTC
size: .; D: .; V: TRBV28; J: TRBJ1-1; CDR3: CASSLSQDTEAFF; DNA: TGTGCCAGCAGTTTATCACAGGACACTGAAGCTTTCTTT
size: .; D: .; V: TRBV29-1; J: TRBJ1-1; CDR3: CSPSLNTEAFF; DNA: TGCAGCCCCTCTTTGAACACTGAAGCTTTCTTT
size: .; D: .; V: TRBV25-1; J: TRBJ2-5; CDR3: CASSEFNQGDRETQYF; DNA: TGTGCCAGCAGTGAATTTAACCAGGGCGATAGGGAGACCCAGTACTTC
size: few; D: .; V: TRBV15; J: TRBJ1-6; CDR3: CATSRAPVSDSPLHF; DNA: TGTGCCACCAGCAGAGCTCCAGTGTCTGATTCACCCCTCCACTTT
size: .; D: TRBD2; V: TRBV6-5; J: TRBJ2-3; CDR3: CASSYSSGRDTQYF; DNA: TGTGCCAGCAGTTACTCGAGCGGGAGAGATACGCAGTATTTT
size: .; D: TRBD2; V: TRBV5-6; J: TRBJ2-2; CDR3: CASSPGLAGEEGELFF; DNA: TGTGCCAGCAGCCCGGGACTAGCGGGAGAGGAAGGGGAGCTGTTTTTT
size: .; D: .; V: TRBV7-8; J: TRBJ1-1; CDR3: CASSLAQGTEAFF; DNA: TGTGCCAGCAGCTTAGCGCAGGGTACCGAAGCTTTCTTT
size: .; D: .; V: TRBV4-1; J: TRBJ1-6; CDR3: CASSLAGSYNSPLHF; DNA: TGCGCCAGCAGCCTAGCCGGCTCCTATAATTCACCCCTCCACTTT
size: .; D: .; V: TRBV24-1; J: TRBJ1-2; CDR3: CATSDPPNYGYTF; DNA: TGTGCCACCAGTGACCCTCCTAACTATGGCTACACCTTC
size: .; D: TRBD1; V: TRBV28; J: TRBJ1-5; CDR3: CASSFSFRGWNQPQHF; DNA: TGTGCCAGCAGTTTTTCTTTCAGGGGGTGGAATCAGCCCCAGCATTTT
size: .; D: .; V: TRBV7-3; J: TRBJ2-2; CDR3: CASSLMGGTDTGELFF; DNA: TGTGCCAGCAGCTTAATGGGCGGGACCGACACCGGGGAGCTGTTTTTT
size: .; D: TRBD1; V: TRBV27; J: TRBJ2-5; CDR3: CASRRTGRRAQYF; DNA: TGTGCCAGCAGGAGGACAGGAAGAAGGGCCCAGTACTTC
size: few; D: .; V: TRBV19; J: TRBJ1-1; CDR3: CASSIYGSEAFF; DNA: TGTGCCAGTAGTATATATGGCAGTGAAGCTTTCTTT
size: .; D: TRBD2; V: TRBV4-3; J: TRBJ2-1; CDR3: CASSQDLAGLPNEQFF; DNA: TGCGCCAGCAGCCAAGATCTAGCGGGATTACCCAATGAGCAGTTCTTC
size: many; D: .; V: TRBV2; J: TRBJ1-1; CDR3: CASSSNTEAFF; DNA: TGTGCCAGCAGCTCGAACACTGAAGCTTTCTTT
size: .; D: TRBD1; V: TRBV10-1; J: TRBJ2-1; CDR3: CASSPGTGGNEQFF; DNA: TGCGCCAGCAGTCCCGGGACAGGGGGGAATGAGCAGTTCTTC
size: .; D: .; V: TRBV2; J: TRBJ2-7; CDR3: CASSEQGSSYEQYF; DNA: TGTGCCAGCAGTGAACAGGGGAGCTCCTACGAGCAGTACTTC
size: .; D: TRBD2; V: TRBV18; J: TRBJ2-3; CDR3: CASSGTSGSEDTQYF; DNA: TGTGCCAGCTCCGGGACTAGCGGGAGCGAAGATACGCAGTATTTT
size: .; D: TRBD2; V: TRBV28; J: TRBJ2-1; CDR3: CASSLSAGGSYNEQFF; DNA: TGTGCCAGCAGTTTATCCGCGGGGGGCTCCTACAATGAGCAGTTCTTC
size: .; D: .; V: TRBV5-5; J: TRBJ1-4; CDR3: CASSLQFGEKLFF; DNA: TGTGCCAGCAGCTTGCAGTTCGGGGAAAAACTGTTTTTT
size: .; D: TRBD2; V: TRBV19; J: TRBJ2-3; CDR3: CASSIGLAWTDTQYF; DNA: TGTGCCAGTAGTATTGGACTAGCGTGGACAGATACGCAGTATTTT
size: .; D: .; V: TRBV10-3; J: TRBJ2-7; CDR3: CAISESSLNYEQYF; DNA: TGTGCCATCAGTGAGTCCAGTCTGAACTACGAGCAGTACTTC
size: few; D: .; V: TRBV5-1; J: TRBJ1-6; CDR3: CASSIDRSYNSPLHF; DNA: TGCGCCAGCAGCATCGACAGGAGCTATAATTCACCCCTCCACTTT
size: .; D: .; V: TRBV28; J: TRBJ1-5; CDR3: CASSLTGYNQPQHF; DNA: TGTGCCAGCAGCCTAACAGGTTACAATCAGCCCCAGCATTTT
size: .; D: .; V: TRBV7-9; J: TRBJ2-7; CDR3: CASSSEDREQYF; DNA: TGTGCCAGCAGCTCTGAAGACAGGGAGCAGTACTTC
size: .; D: TRBD1; V: TRBV5-1; J: TRBJ2-7; CDR3: CASSLDDRGYYEQYF; DNA: TGCGCCAGCAGCTTGGACGACAGGGGGTACTACGAGCAGTACTTC
size: .; D: TRBD2; V: TRBV10-1; J: TRBJ2-1; CDR3: CASSRLAGANEQFF; DNA: TGCGCCAGCAGTAGACTAGCGGGAGCCAATGAGCAGTTCTTC
size: .; D: TRBD2; V: TRBV3-1/TRBV3-2; J: TRBJ2-3; CDR3: CASSQLSGRDTQYF; DNA: TGTGCCAGCAGCCAACTTAGCGGGAGGGATACGCAGTATTTT
size: .; D: TRBD2; V: TRBV28; J: TRBJ2-3; CDR3: CASSLSLAGSTRADTQYF; DNA: TGTGCCAGCAGTTTATCCCTAGCGGGATCTACTAGGGCAGATACGCAGTATTTT
size: .; D: TRBD1; V: TRBV19; J: TRBJ2-2; CDR3: CASSGTGIGGELFF; DNA: TGTGCCAGTAGTGGGACAGGGATAGGCGGGGAGCTGTTTTTT
size: .; D: TRBD1; V: TRBV28; J: TRBJ1-2; CDR3: CASSPPPWTGGYGYTF; DNA: TGTGCCAGCAGCCCACCCCCGTGGACAGGGGGCTATGGCTACACCTTC
size: .; D: .; V: TRBV7-2; J: TRBJ2-7; CDR3: CASSYGTRYYEQYF; DNA: TGTGCCAGCAGCTACGGGACTCGATACTACGAGCAGTACTTC
size: once; D: .; V: TRBV15; J: TRBJ1-4; CDR3: CATSFPRGGKLFF; DNA: TGTGCCACCAGCTTCCCTAGGGGGGGAAAACTGTTTTTT
size: few; D: .; V: TRBV4-2; J: TRBJ1-6; CDR3: CASSQEQGGFGSPLHF; DNA: TGTGCCAGCAGCCAAGAACAGGGTGGTTTCGGTTCACCCCTCCACTTT
size: .; D: TRBD1; V: TRBV18; J: TRBJ1-4; CDR3: CASSPGTGPSEKLFF; DNA: TGTGCCAGCTCACCAGGGACAGGTCCTTCCGAAAAACTGTTTTTT
size: once; D: .; V: TRBV19; J: TRBJ2-5; CDR3: CASPLDSQETQYF; DNA: TGTGCCAGTCCCCTAGATTCCCAAGAGACCCAGTACTTC
size: .; D: TRBD1; V: TRBV4-1; J: TRBJ2-7; CDR3: CASSQPGQGYEQYF; DNA: TGCGCCAGCAGCCAACCCGGACAGGGCTACGAGCAGTACTTC
size: .; D: .; V: TRBV7-9; J: TRBJ1-5; CDR3: CASSLAGGSNQPQHF; DNA: TGTGCCAGCAGCTTAGCGGGGGGAAGCAATCAGCCCCAGCATTTT
size: .; D: TRBD2; V: TRBV29-1; J: TRBJ2-1; CDR3: CSVDSAGERQFF; DNA: TGCAGCGTTGATTCAGCGGGAGAACGTCAGTTCTTC
size: many; D: .; V: TRBV7-9; J: TRBJ2-5; CDR3: CASSFFPSPASVETQYF; DNA: TGTGCCAGCAGCTTTTTCCCCTCCCCCGCTAGCGTCGAGACCCAGTACTTC
size: .; D: TRBD1; V: TRBV27; J: TRBJ2-7; CDR3: CASSTPGQARGEQYF; DNA: TGTGCCAGCAGTACTCCGGGACAGGCCCGTGGCGAGCAGTACTTC
size: .; D: TRBD1; V: TRBV27; J: TRBJ2-7; CDR3: CASSSGQGAVYEQYF; DNA: TGTGCCAGCAGTTCAGGACAGGGGGCCGTCTACGAGCAGTACTTC
size: .; D: .; V: TRBV7-3; J: TRBJ2-3; CDR3: CASSSNPGLNTDTQYF; DNA: TGTGCCAGCAGCTCTAACCCAGGACTCAACACAGATACGCAGTATTTT
size: .; D: .; V: TRBV19; J: TRBJ2-3; CDR3: CASSTGSGLGAFDTQYF; DNA: TGTGCCAGTAGTACAGGTAGCGGGTTGGGGGCTTTCGATACGCAGTATTTT
size: .; D: TRBD1; V: TRBV27; J: TRBJ2-1; CDR3: CASRPTGGGEQFF; DNA: TGTGCCAGCAGACCGACAGGGGGCGGTGAGCAGTTCTTC
size: .; D: TRBD1; V: TRBV28; J: TRBJ1-2; CDR3: CASTTVGTVYGYTF; DNA: TGTGCCAGCACCACTGTAGGGACAGTCTATGGCTACACCTTC